A single T cell receptor beta chain is shown here with its context. The data derive from a study of blood T cell repertoires in COVID-19. Study-wide context: From the United States, Italy and Spain came samples of acute and convalescent COVID-19. PBMCs, B-cell-depleted T cells, or T cells provided the cDNA or gDNA that made up the material.

The V and J ends lost 6 bases and 0 bases respectively, with 8 bases between them. From germline, CDR1 is LNHDA and CDR2 SQIVND (reference sequence). The length of the CDR3 is 13 residues. Here immunoSEQ multiplex PCR was the method, and the copy in TCRdb shows in-frame clones only, minus some. The table records 150,000 to 200,000 clones, approximately 80% of them present only once. Clinical histories supplied by participants themselves formed the basis of cohort assignment. Within the 2 weeks before study entry, each person in the exposed group met a COVID-19 case. The chain has TRBV19 and TRBJ1-1; D is uncertain. This sequence was found in a man aged 60 to 75 who had been exposed to COVID-19. The sequenced sample was PBMCs or T cells enriched from blood (not recorded which). CDR3 residues: CASRNTLNTEAFF. DNA for the CDR3: TGTGCCAGTAGAAACACGTTGAACACTGAAGCTTTCTTT.